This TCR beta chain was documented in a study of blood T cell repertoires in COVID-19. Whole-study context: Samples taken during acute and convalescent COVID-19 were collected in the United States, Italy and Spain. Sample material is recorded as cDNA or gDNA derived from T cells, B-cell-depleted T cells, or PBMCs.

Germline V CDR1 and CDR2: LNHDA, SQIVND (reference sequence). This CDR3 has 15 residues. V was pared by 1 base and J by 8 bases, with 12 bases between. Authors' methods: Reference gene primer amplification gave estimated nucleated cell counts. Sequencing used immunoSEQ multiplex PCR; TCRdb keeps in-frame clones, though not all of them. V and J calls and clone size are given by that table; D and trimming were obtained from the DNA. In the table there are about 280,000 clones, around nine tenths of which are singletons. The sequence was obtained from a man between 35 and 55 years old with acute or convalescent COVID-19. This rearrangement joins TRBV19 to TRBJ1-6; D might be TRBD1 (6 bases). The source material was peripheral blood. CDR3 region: CASSIVGTPDSPLHF. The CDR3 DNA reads TGTGCCAGTAGTATAGTAGGGACACCTGATTCACCCCTCCACTTT.